This TCR beta chain stems from a study of cytomegalovirus exposure and HLA in healthy donors. Study-wide results and limits: In a later analysis, common viral pathogens appeared linked to several of the most significant clusters.

The PCR employed 60 Vbeta primers together with 13 Jbeta primers. Profiled with immunoSEQ multiplex PCR; TCRdb holds only in-frame clones, not every one. Of fewer than 120,000 clones in the sample, about 90% are singletons; the top ten hold 1.5% to 2%. As concerns this clone: Its cognate antigen is unknown.

CDR3 length: 18 amino acids. Germline V gene sequence: CDR1 LGHNA, CDR2 YNFKEQ. The V and J ends lost 4 bases and 3 bases, in that order; junction bases with no gene match: 11. The sample comprised PBMCs. The chain carries TRBV4-2 and TRBJ1-6; 8 bases agree with TRBD1. This TCR was sampled from a man aged 35 to 55 in good health and CMV-seronegative. The CDR3 reads CASSPVPPTGVYNSPLHF. In DNA, the CDR3 is TGTGCCAGCAGCCCCGTTCCCCCGACAGGGGTCTATAATTCACCCCTCCACTTT.